This TCR beta chain was sequenced in a study of blood T cell repertoires in COVID-19. Study information: In each case, the material was cDNA or gDNA derived from T cells, B-cell-depleted T cells, or PBMCs.

Authors' data handling: Estimated nucleated cell counts came from reference gene primer amplification. Produced via immunoSEQ multiplex PCR; TCRdb's table is partial and in-frame only. D and trimming come from the DNA, and the V and J calls and clone size come from that table. Seen here are 140,000 or so clones, 85% observed once, and the top ten hold 6.2%. Germline-derived CDR1 and CDR2 are LNHNV and YYDKDF (reference sequence). Trimming at V came to 5 bases and at J to 5 bases, leaving 9 bases not matched to a gene. The CDR3 runs 15 residues. Those who participated ranged in age from about 18 to 89 years and resided in about two dozen US areas. Researchers sorted participants into cohorts using their self-reported clinical history.

Sequencing was done on a sample of PBMCs or T cells enriched from blood (not recorded which). The TCR comes from a middle-aged woman who had recovered from COVID-19. The chain is built from TRBV15 and TRBJ2-7, with 10 bases matching TRBD2. CDR3 region: CATSHGLAEGNEQYF. CDR3 in DNA: TGTGCCACCAGCCATGGACTAGCGGAGGGGAACGAGCAGTACTTC.